This T cell receptor beta chain is drawn from a study of T cell responses to AZD1222 COVID-19 vaccine (dated by TCRdb to the early 2020s). At the level of the whole study: TCR sequencing was performed for roughly 250 trial participants, of whom roughly 200 were given two doses of AZD1222 and around 25 were given two doses of MenACWY control vaccine. Trial participants were enrolled by age into 18-55, 56-69 and 70-plus year subgroups, with approximately 150, 30 and 60 TCR-sequenced participants respectively.

The paper's findings and limits, for the study overall: The 56-69-year group was small, and its depth increase did not reach significance, likely because of low power. Reportedly, almost half of the unique spike-specific TCRs recognized epitopes lying outside the regions that are mutated in the B.1.351 and B.1.1.7 variants. Because no day 14 peak-response samples were available, repertoires were characterized only after the peak T cell response. Conclusions about previously exposed vaccinees were limited because only six AZD1222 recipients were SARS-CoV-2 seropositive at baseline. After two AZD1222 doses, both the breadth and the depth of spike-specific TCRs were significantly higher than at day 0 and than in MenACWY recipients. Participants were mostly white British and included more females than males, and it was suggested by the authors that clonal diversity may have been underestimated. Vaccine-associated CD4 TCRs spanned the whole spike protein, with dominant responses in regions 160-218 and 743-854.

The trim is 4 bases for V and 6 bases for J, with a gap of 16 bases between the germline ends. The CDR3 runs 14 residues from the cysteine to the phenylalanine. Here the CDR3 DNA is all that survives: 42 bases in frame from base 1. In the germline V gene, CDR1 corresponds to SGHVS and CDR2 to FQNEAQ. Remarks on this clone: The antigen it binds to is not known. No much larger clone is present one base from it, and per-base qualities are unavailable.

This specimen's time point label, interpreted: about 28 days (+/-7) after the second vaccine dose. AZD1222 recipients given second doses at about 4 weeks or at about 12 weeks were pooled, since spike-specific TCR depth and breadth were not found to differ between the two schedules. Samples from vaccinated people were obtained from the UK trials COV001 and COV002, which included a single-blind randomized controlled phase 2/3 trial of AZD1222 (ChAdOx1 nCoV-19) in healthy adults. For TCRbeta chain sequencing, PBMC samples from trial participants were taken at day 0 and at day 28 after the second dose. The CDR3 regions of human TCRbeta chains were analyzed by immunosequencing. Per the authors' processing: Repertoire TCRs were checked for matches against a reference library of SARS-CoV-2-specific TCRs that had been generated using the MIRA antigen-specificity platform. Breadth was defined as the fraction of unique TCRs that were SARS-CoV-2-associated, and depth was defined as the fraction of total T cells that were SARS-CoV-2-associated. Using the MIRA data, each spike-specific TCR was assigned both to the spike region to which the TCR was reactive and to a CD4 or CD8 class. Log10-transformed breadth and depth values were compared by one-way ANOVA with Sidak's multiple comparisons tests. The table was pulled from immuneACCESS by TCRdb, which kept in-frame rearrangements only. Such tables lose some clones; where checked, under half of the loss comes from unresolved V genes, and the rest has no known cause. V and J calls and clone size come straight from that table; D and trimming were deduced from the DNA. The table for this sample lists under 140,000 clones; less than 95% of them were counted only once. The ten largest clones add up to about 3% of the sample.

The sequenced sample was peripheral blood, obtained 28 days after the second AZD1222 dose. The chain uses TRBV7-8 and TRBJ2-7, with a tentative D gene TRBD1 over 6 matching bases. The sequence was obtained from an adult who received the AZD1222 COVID-19 vaccine. The CDR3: CASSSWTVAGEQYF. The sequenced DNA is TGTGCCAGCAGCTCTTGGACAGTTGCGGGCGAGCAGTACTTC.